This T cell receptor (beta chain) came from a study of identical twins. Study-wide results and limits: Invariant MAIT and iNKT cells could partly confound zero-insertion analyses. Cord blood's abundant beta clonotypes had fewer insertions, unlike memory repertoires.

As to this clonotype: Its target is not known.

In TCRdb, the 5' RACE reads were re-called with MiXCR into one record per CDR3 protein. This sample has approximately 300,000 distinct CDR3 sequences, with roughly 10% found just once. Per germline, CDR1 SEHNR and CDR2 FQNEAQ (reference sequence). The CDR3 spans 17 residues. After removal of 0 bases from V and 7 bases from J, the junction contained 6 bases not matched to a gene. The data also belong to a second study, concerning yellow fever vaccine responses in identical twins.

This chain joins TRBV7-9 and TRBJ2-1; 13 nucleotides agree with TRBD2. The clonotype originates from a woman aged 18-30 years in good health. Sequenced sample: CD8+ T cells sorted from blood. CDR3 nucleotide sequence: TGTGCCAGCAGCTTAGCTGGACTAGCGGGAGCGTTGAATGAGCAGTTCTTC. The encoded protein is CASSLAGLAGALNEQFF.